The 2 T cell receptor beta chains given below trace back to one sample, sequenced in a study of beta chain features in type 1 diabetes. Investigators reverse transcribed all isolated RNA, so they sequenced expressed TCRB transcripts. Clones were sequenced by immunoSEQ multiplex PCR, and TCRdb holds only the in-frame ones, with some missing. This sample has hundreds of thousands of clones, with around 13% found just once. The sequenced sample was naive CD4+ T cells from blood. The source of these receptors is a man younger than 40 in good health.

This CDR3 is CASSSQGVEQFF. The CDR3 DNA follows: TGTGCCAGCAGCTCACAGGGGGTTGAGCAGTTCTTC. This rearrangement joins TRBV7-2 to TRBJ2-1; 8 nucleotides align to TRBD1. Trimming at V came to 4 bases and at J to 9 bases, leaving 2 bases not matched to a gene. Germline V gene sequence: CDR1 SGHTA, CDR2 FQGNSA. The CDR3 loop spans 12 amino acids. The full variable domain, its missing parts supplied by reference TRBV7-2 and TRBJ2-1, is GAGVSQSPSNKVTEKGKDVELRCDPISGHTALYWYRQSLGQGLEFLIYFQGNSAPDKSGLPSDRFSAERTGGSVSTLTIQRTQQEDSAVYLCASSSQGVEQFFGPGTRLTVL.

A few counts support this clone. Other nucleotide sequences from this sample produce the same CDR3. The chain uses TRBV9 and TRBJ2-2; D not resolved. V lost 0 bases, J lost 5 bases, and 5 bases lay in between. CDR3 length: 13 residues. The germline gives CDR1 SGDLS, CDR2 YYNGEE. The CDR3 protein is CASSVDRTGELFF. CDR3 sequence (DNA): TGTGCCAGCAGCGTAGACAGAACCGGGGAGCTGTTTTTT.